This TCR beta chain was profiled in a study of human T cells and chemical hapten exposure. Study in general: Patients got weekly scalp diphenylcyclopropenone doses over the approximately 24-week study. Study-wide results and caveats: It was expanded TCRs that formed significantly more large CDR3 similarity clusters than controls did.

In the library, unique molecular identifiers were attached to individual cDNA molecules. TCRdb ran MiXCR on the RACE reads and lists one entry per CDR3 protein. This sample carries about 68,000 distinct CDR3 sequences, 9.5% to 12% of them seen once, and the ten largest clones take about 5%. This clonotype was observed at least ten times. Its antigen is not identified. Time point noted: pre-sensitization, week 0. Specified treatment: therapeutic diphenylcyclopropenone sensitization with weekly scalp DPC. Sample donors consisted of patients with alopecia, aged 18 to 70 years, who were suitable for DPC. The CDR3 runs 14 residues. Deletions cut 5 bases from V and 5 bases from J, with 16 bases between. Germline V gene data show CDR1 as SNHLY and CDR2 as FYNNEI.

The material sequenced was whole blood, taken in connection with sensitization to the hapten diphenylcyclopropenone (DPC). This TCR came from a woman in her forties or fifties with alopecia areata. Some clones in this sample may be carry-over from other donors' samples. The rearrangement uses TRBV2 and TRBJ2-7, with D uncertain. The CDR3 reads CASSPPLGGHEQYF. As DNA, the CDR3 is TGTGCCAGCAGTCCCCCCCTCGGTGGCCACGAGCAGTACTTC.